Listed below are T cell receptor beta chains from one sample, sequenced in a study of CD8 T cells in Susac syndrome. Using its own MiXCR run on the immunoSEQ multiplex PCR reads, TCRdb lists one record per CDR3 protein. Of approximately 130,000 distinct CDR3 sequences listed, about 90% were seen once; the top ten hold 0.2% to 0.25%. The material sequenced was CD8+ T cells from PBMCs. Receptors originate from a human donor with multiple sclerosis. The CDR3 runs from the conserved cysteine through the conserved F or W. The order of the fields is J gene, clone size, CDR3 length, D gene, V gene, CDR3 DNA, CDR3 protein. D genes are given only for firm matches. Only some rows state a clone size, as once, few, many or a class for expanded clones.

J gene: TRBJ2-3; clone size: -; CDR3 length: 14; D gene: TRBD2; V gene: TRBV13; CDR3 DNA: TGTGCCAGCAGCGTAGCGGGACCCCAAGATACGCAGTATTTT; CDR3 protein: CASSVAGPQDTQYF
J gene: TRBJ1-1; clone size: -; CDR3 length: 15; D gene: TRBD1; V gene: TRBV7-9; CDR3 DNA: TGTGCCAGCAGGCAGGGGGAACTGGGCTACACTGAAGCTTTCTTT; CDR3 protein: CASRQGELGYTEAFF
J gene: TRBJ2-1; clone size: -; CDR3 length: 15; D gene: -; V gene: TRBV4-3; CDR3 DNA: TGCGCCAGCAGCCCCGCAGTAGCGGAGTACAATGAGCAGTTCTTC; CDR3 protein: CASSPAVAEYNEQFF
J gene: TRBJ2-7; clone size: -; CDR3 length: 12; D gene: -; V gene: TRBV15; CDR3 DNA: TGTGCCACCAGCAGAGATATGTACGAGCAGTACTTC; CDR3 protein: CATSRDMYEQYF
J gene: TRBJ1-5; clone size: -; CDR3 length: 19; D gene: TRBD1; V gene: TRBV3-1; CDR3 DNA: TGTGCCAGCAGCCCGCCCGGGCGGGACAGAGACGGAAGCAATCAGCCCCAGCATTTT; CDR3 protein: CASSPPGRDRDGSNQPQHF
J gene: TRBJ2-1; clone size: -; CDR3 length: 14; D gene: -; V gene: TRBV7-9; CDR3 DNA: TGTGCCAGCAGCTCCTCCGCCGGGCGCAATGAGCAGTTCTTC; CDR3 protein: CASSSSAGRNEQFF
J gene: TRBJ1-4; clone size: few; CDR3 length: 12; D gene: -; V gene: TRBV7-9; CDR3 DNA: TGTGCCAGCAGCTTGGGGAATGAAAAACTGTTTTTT; CDR3 protein: CASSLGNEKLFF
J gene: TRBJ1-3; clone size: -; CDR3 length: 12; D gene: -; V gene: TRBV7-8; CDR3 DNA: TGTGCCAGCGTGCACTCTGGAAACACCATATATTTT; CDR3 protein: CASVHSGNTIYF
J gene: TRBJ2-5; clone size: -; CDR3 length: 14; D gene: TRBD1; V gene: TRBV7-9; CDR3 DNA: TGTGCCAGCAGCGGAGGGACAGGGGAAGAGACCCAGTACTTC; CDR3 protein: CASSGGTGEETQYF
J gene: TRBJ2-1; clone size: -; CDR3 length: 13; D gene: -; V gene: TRBV20-1; CDR3 DNA: TGCTCCTGCTCAAGCGGGTCCTACAATGAGCAGTTCTTC; CDR3 protein: CSCSSGSYNEQFF
J gene: TRBJ1-1; clone size: once; CDR3 length: 15; D gene: -; V gene: TRBV2; CDR3 DNA: TGTGCCAGCCGGACAGAGCTATTCATGAACACTGAAGCTTTCTTT; CDR3 protein: CASRTELFMNTEAFF
J gene: TRBJ2-5; clone size: -; CDR3 length: 14; D gene: -; V gene: TRBV5-6; CDR3 DNA: TGTGCCAGCAGCTTGGTAGCGAGCGGGGAGACCCAGTACTTC; CDR3 protein: CASSLVASGETQYF
J gene: TRBJ1-2; clone size: -; CDR3 length: 13; D gene: -; V gene: TRBV24-1; CDR3 DNA: TGTGCCACCAGTGTGGGGACCTCGTATGGCTACACCTTC; CDR3 protein: CATSVGTSYGYTF
J gene: TRBJ1-1; clone size: -; CDR3 length: 14; D gene: -; V gene: TRBV27; CDR3 DNA: TGTGCCAGCAGACAATGGTCCAGCAACACTGAAGCTTTCTTT; CDR3 protein: CASRQWSSNTEAFF
J gene: TRBJ1-1; clone size: -; CDR3 length: 13; D gene: -; V gene: TRBV5-6; CDR3 DNA: TGTGCCAGCAGCTTGGTGAGGGGGAATGAAGCTTTCTTT; CDR3 protein: CASSLVRGNEAFF
J gene: TRBJ2-3; clone size: -; CDR3 length: 10; D gene: -; V gene: TRBV25-1; CDR3 DNA: TGTGCCAGCATTGTGGATACGCAGTATTTT; CDR3 protein: CASIVDTQYF
J gene: TRBJ1-4; clone size: -; CDR3 length: 14; D gene: TRBD1; V gene: TRBV13; CDR3 DNA: TGTGCCAGCAGCCCGAGACAGGGTGAAGAAAAACTGTTTTTT; CDR3 protein: CASSPRQGEEKLFF
J gene: TRBJ2-1; clone size: -; CDR3 length: 16; D gene: -; V gene: TRBV20-1; CDR3 DNA: TGCAGTGCTAGAGATACGGACAAGAGCTCCTACAATGAGCAGTTCTTC; CDR3 protein: CSARDTDKSSYNEQFF
J gene: TRBJ2-5; clone size: -; CDR3 length: 15; D gene: -; V gene: TRBV7-9; CDR3 DNA: TGTGCCAGCAGCTACGCTGACAAAGGCCAAGAGACCCAGTACTTC; CDR3 protein: CASSYADKGQETQYF
J gene: TRBJ2-1; clone size: once; CDR3 length: 16; D gene: -; V gene: TRBV5-1; CDR3 DNA: TGCGCCAGCAGCTTGGTAACACGGAACTCCTACAATGAGCAGTTCTTC; CDR3 protein: CASSLVTRNSYNEQFF
J gene: TRBJ2-4; clone size: -; CDR3 length: 20; D gene: -; V gene: TRBV3-1; CDR3 DNA: TGTGCCAGCAGCTACCACTGGACGACCTTTGGCCCATTGGACAAAAACATTCAGTACTTC; CDR3 protein: CASSYHWTTFGPLDKNIQYF